Reported below is one TCR beta chain. The target of this receptor is not known. It has no much larger one-base neighbor in the sample; base qualities were not kept. This record belongs to a study of blood T cell repertoires in COVID-19 (dated by TCRdb to 2018 to 2021). Notes on the research overall: Samples covering the acute and convalescent phases of COVID-19 were provided by collaborators in the United States, Italy and Spain. The material from the prospective study consisted of cDNA or gDNA derived from T cells, B-cell-depleted T cells, or PBMCs. Deeply sampled blood TCRbeta repertoires from subjects exposed to, actively infected with, or recovered from COVID-19 were included in the dataset. The repertoires were released in a freely available public database meant as a resource for research on the immune response to SARS-CoV-2. Samples were obtained from the ongoing ImmuneRACE study (first 160 participants) and from about 1,300 subjects provided by 6 global collaborators. The sample metadata nearly always contained a de-identified subject ID, COVID-19 status, age in years and sex. Where available, HLA class I and class II types were taken from metadata supplied by the sample provider and were not determined by assay-based typing.

Collaborating institutions collected whole blood in K2EDTA tubes following their own protocols. For TCRbeta analysis, collaborator samples were shipped as frozen whole blood, as isolated PBMCs, or as DNA extracted from either sample type. From its cysteine to its phenylalanine, the CDR3 spans 17 amino acids. Of all the DNA, just the CDR3 is kept, 51 bases in frame from base 1. Trimming at the junction amounts to 1 base on V and 4 bases on J, and the germline ends lie 20 bases apart. The CDR1 and CDR2 encoded by the germline V gene are SGHDN and FVKESK. TCRbeta CDR3 regions were amplified from genomic DNA using the immunoSEQ Assay, a bias-controlled multiplex PCR. In the authors' own workflow: Nucleated cell counts per sample were estimated from amplification of reference gene primers within the assay. To quantify the absolute abundance of each unique TCRbeta CDR3 rearrangement, sequence reads were collapsed and filtered. For each sample, productive Simpson clonality was calculated as the square root of Simpson's diversity index across productive rearrangements. TCRdb obtained this table from immuneACCESS and retained in-frame rearrangements with V and J assigned. These tables miss some clones; where compared with another copy, unresolved V genes account for less than half of the shortfall, and the remainder is unexplained. V, J and clone size were drawn from that table, and D and trimming were deduced from the DNA. In all, the sample holds fewer than 40,000 clones, and 70% to 90% of those were seen once. The ten largest account for about 25% of the sample.

General study outcomes and caveats: Clinical and demographic metadata were provided uncurated, with the amount varying by source and participant.

The chain is encoded by TRBV14 joined to TRBJ2-7; the D gene cannot be resolved reliably. The source material was peripheral blood. This clonotype was obtained from a woman at least 80 years old with active or convalescent COVID-19. In nucleotide form, the sequence is TGTGCCAGCAGCCAAGCACGTGGTGGCATCTTCCCTTACGAGCAGTACTTC. This sequence encodes CASSQARGGIFPYEQYF.